The sequence of this T cell receptor beta chain was determined in a study of control samples from healthy donors and cancer patients. Germline CDR1 and CDR2: MNHNY and SVGAGI (reference sequence). Between the trimmed V and J ends, which lost 2 bases and 5 bases, there was a span of 6 bases. This CDR3 region has 13 residues. Only in-frame clones appear in the TCRdb table, and some are missing; sequencing was by immunoSEQ multiplex PCR. The sample comprises about 150,000 clones, approximately 94% of which are singletons, and 1.1% to 1.5% rests with the top ten. This TCR was recovered from a woman between 18 and 30 years old in good health. V and J are TRBV6-6 and TRBJ2-2; unclear D gene. The source material was blood. CDR3 region: CASSYAATGELFF. CDR3 DNA: TGTGCCAGCAGTTACGCGGCAACCGGGGAGCTGTTTTTT.